The source of this TCR beta chain is a study of blood T cell repertoires in COVID-19. Here immunoSEQ multiplex PCR was the method, and the copy in TCRdb shows in-frame clones only, minus some. The sample includes some 200,000 clones, roughly 88% of them seen just once. Trimming removed 3 bases from V and 0 bases from J, with 12 bases in between. The length of the CDR3 is 16 residues. Germline CDR1 and CDR2: SGHTS and YDEGEE. Material for sequencing was peripheral blood. The rearrangement uses TRBV5-8 and TRBJ1-4, with D uncertain. The source is a woman aged 40-49 years who had recovered from COVID-19. CDR3 sequence (DNA): TGTGCCAGCAGCTACGGTTTGAGGGCAACTAATGAAAAACTGTTTTTT. Protein: CASSYGLRATNEKLFF.